This T cell receptor beta chain was retrieved from a study of blood T cell repertoires in COVID-19. The wider study: Samples came from the United States, Italy and Spain, spanning acute and convalescent COVID-19.

Study processing details: For nucleated cells, counts were estimated from reference gene primer amplification. Sequencing was performed with immunoSEQ multiplex PCR; in TCRdb, only in-frame clones are kept and a portion is missing. V, J and clone size are taken as reported in that table, and D and trimming were inferred from the DNA itself. Here the sample spans approximately 300,000 clones, around nine tenths being singletons. In germline, CDR1 is MNHEY, CDR2 SVGAGI. V lost 2 bases to trimming and J lost 0 bases, with 5 bases between them. The CDR3 is 14 amino acids. The chain has TRBV6-5 and TRBJ2-1; D is perhaps TRBD2 (5 bases). Source material: peripheral blood. The source is a man in his forties or fifties with active or convalescent COVID-19. DNA for the CDR3: TGTGCCAGCAGTTACAGCGGCTCCTACAATGAGCAGTTCTTC. This gives the protein CASSYSGSYNEQFF.